These 24 T cell receptor beta chains were sequenced from one sample in a study of blood T cells in healthy people across ages. The authors ran a second PCR of 7 to 11 cycles using a sample-barcoded 5' primer and a J-beta primer mix. TCRdb reprocessed the 5' RACE reads via MiXCR and lists one record per CDR3 protein. The sample consists of 1.5 million to 2 million distinct CDR3 sequences, about 31% of them appearing once. The specimen was blood. Receptors originate from a woman between 25 and 40 years old in good health.

The V and J genes are TRBV5-1 and TRBJ1-1; D perhaps matches TRBD1 (5 bases). Germline loops: CDR1 SGHRS, CDR2 YFSETQ. The CDR3 has 13 residues. Trimming pared 3 bases from V and 4 bases from J, leaving 10 bases between. This CDR3 is CASSSPGATEAFF. As DNA, the CDR3 is TGCGCCAGCAGCTCACCTGGGGCCACTGAAGCTTTCTTT.

The rearrangement links TRBV9 to TRBJ2-5, with D perhaps TRBD1 (6 bases). TRBJ2-7 matches the DNA end more closely, so the J call is doubtful. The CDR3 totals 15 residues. Per the germline V gene, CDR1 is SGDLS and CDR2 is YYNGEE. The CDR3 bases are TGTGCCAGCAGCGTAGCCTTGGGGACACAGTACGAGCAGTACTTC. It yields the protein CASSVALGTQYEQYF.

This clonotype has a handful of counts. V and J are TRBV5-1 and TRBJ2-1; 9 bases are shared with TRBD2. The CDR3 contains 14 residues. The trim removed 5 bases at V and 5 bases at J, leaving 5 bases unmatched. Germline-derived CDR1 and CDR2 are SGHRS and YFSETQ. CDR3 sequence: CASSSSGMNNEQFF. The DNA for the CDR3 is TGCGCCAGCAGTTCTAGCGGGATGAACAATGAGCAGTTCTTC.

V usage is TRBV7-2 and J usage is TRBJ1-1, with D perhaps matching TRBD1 (6 bases). Trimming removed 5 bases from V and 0 bases from J, with 7 bases in between. CDR3 size: 13 residues. Germline assignment: CDR1 SGHTA and CDR2 FQGNSA. This CDR3 reads CASSRQVNTEAFF. CDR3 DNA sequence: TGTGCCAGCAGCCGACAGGTGAACACTGAAGCTTTCTTT.

This clonotype was picked up a small number of times. Since a much larger clone is just one base distant, this may be a read error. The chain couples TRBV6-2 or TRBV6-3 to TRBJ2-3; D unclear. From germline, CDR1 is MNHEY and CDR2 SVGEGT. The CDR3 loop spans 15 amino acids. Between the trimmed V and J ends, which lost 7 bases and 5 bases, there was a span of 19 bases. The CDR3 sequence: CASKPKTPAGDTQYF. In nucleotides, the CDR3 is TGTGCCAGCAAACCCAAGACTCCGGCAGGAGATACGCAGTATTTT.

The CDR3, as DNA: TGTGCCAGCAGTCTCAGACTAGCGGGGGGGGTCTACAATGAGCAGTTCTTC. As protein: CASSLRLAGGVYNEQFF. V is TRBV27 and J is TRBJ2-1; 14 bases fit TRBD2. The length of the CDR3 is 17 residues. CDR1 MNHEY and CDR2 SMNVEV come from the germline V gene (reference sequence). J gave up 3 bases and V 5 bases, and 6 bases lay outside the gene matches.

This chain connects TRBV6-6 to TRBJ2-5, with D perhaps TRBD1 (6 bases). CDR1 MNHNY and CDR2 SVGAGI come from the germline V gene (reference sequence). The CDR3 runs 15 residues. V gave up 4 bases and J gave up 6 bases, with 18 bases separating them. DNA for the CDR3: TGTGCCAGCAGTTCGGGGACAAGTACAACGAAGACCCAGTACTTC. It specifies CASSSGTSTTKTQYF.

This chain links TRBV6-2 or TRBV6-3 with TRBJ1-1, with 12 positions matching TRBD1. Germline CDR1 and CDR2: MNHEY and SVGEGT. The V and J ends lost 6 bases and 11 bases, in that order; junction bases with no gene match: 13. The length of the CDR3 is 15 residues. Written as DNA, the CDR3 is TGTGCCAGCAGCAGACGGATTGGGACAGGGGGCTCCGCTTTCTTT. Protein sequence: CASSRRIGTGGSAFF.

The J gene is TRBJ1-1, the V gene TRBV20-1; the match to TRBD1 covers 7 bases. J lost 6 bases, V lost 1 base, and 14 bases had no gene match. This CDR3 has 16 residues. Germline lookup yields CDR1 DFQATT and CDR2 SNEGSKA (reference sequence). In nucleotides, the CDR3 is TGCAGTGCTAGAGGGGGGGTTGAAGGGGGCGCCTCTGAAGCTTTCTTT. Its protein product is CSARGGVEGGASEAFF.

The V call is TRBV20-1, the J call TRBJ2-1; TRBD2 matches at 7 bases. The CDR3 has 12 residues. The V and J ends lost 3 bases and 8 bases, in that order; junction bases with no gene match: 4. Germline values: CDR1 DFQATT, CDR2 SNEGSKA (reference sequence). CDR3 loop: CSASKAGYEQFF. CDR3 DNA: TGCAGTGCTAGCAAAGCGGGATATGAGCAGTTCTTC.

The chain joins TRBV20-1 to TRBJ2-3, with 7 positions matching TRBD1. The CDR3 consists of 14 residues. Germline CDR1 DFQATT, CDR2 SNEGSKA (reference sequence). Unmatched junction bases numbered 6, after V lost 5 bases and J lost 1 base. The CDR3 is CSACKGAGTDTQYF. CDR3 DNA: TGCAGTGCTTGTAAGGGGGCGGGCACAGATACGCAGTATTTT.

This chain connects TRBV24-1 to TRBJ2-7, with 9 positions matching TRBD2. The CDR3 sequence is 15 residues long. Germline lookup yields CDR1 KGHDR and CDR2 SFDVKD. Germline trimming cut 5 bases from V and 5 bases from J; bases unmatched to any gene: 9. The CDR3 coding sequence is TGTGCCACCAGTGGTGACGGGACTAGCCCAAACGAGCAGTACTTC. It yields the protein CATSGDGTSPNEQYF.

This clonotype was seen only a few times. The rearrangement uses TRBV28 and TRBJ2-1; 10 bases match TRBD2. The germline gives CDR1 MDHEN, CDR2 SYDVKM. The ends lost 10 bases at V and 9 bases at J; junction bases unmatched: 15. CDR3 size: 15 residues. This CDR3 reads CAISELAGMASEQFF. DNA for the CDR3: TGTGCCATCTCAGAACTAGCGGGAATGGCGAGTGAGCAGTTCTTC.

There are a few counts of this clonotype. The rearrangement uses TRBV7-9 and TRBJ2-3; no clear D. CDR1 is SEHNR and CDR2 is FQNEAQ in the germline V gene (reference sequence). Trimming cost V 5 bases and J 2 bases, with 8 bases left between them. This CDR3 has 13 amino acids. CDR3 residues: CASSRSVTDTQYF. The CDR3, as DNA: TGTGCCAGCAGCCGTTCAGTCACAGATACGCAGTATTTT.

This clonotype was recorded a few times. This chain uses TRBV7-2 with TRBJ2-5; D could derive from TRBD1 or TRBD2 (6 bases each). The V and J ends lost 7 bases and 2 bases respectively, with 14 bases between them. Germline CDR1 and CDR2: SGHTA and FQGNSA. The CDR3 loop spans 14 amino acids. The CDR3 reads CASTRRGLQETQYF. CDR3 nucleotides: TGTGCCAGCACTCGTCGGGGGCTACAAGAGACCCAGTACTTC.

This clonotype has just a few counts. The chain employs TRBV15 and TRBJ2-7; 11 bases agree with TRBD2. The germline V gene has CDR1 LNHNV and CDR2 YYDKDF (reference sequence). The length of the CDR3 is 19 residues. V shed 0 bases, J shed 4 bases, and the junction held 14 bases outside the gene matches. The CDR3 nucleotides are TGTGCCACCAGCAGAGAGGGACTAGCGGAAGCTACCCCCCTTTACGAGCAGTACTTC. Protein sequence: CATSREGLAEATPLYEQYF.

This clonotype has just a few counts. The gene calls are TRBV13 and TRBJ2-2; D gene uncertain. V was cut by 2 bases and J by 3 bases, with 13 bases left in between. Looked up from germline, CDR1 is PRHDT and CDR2 is FYEKMQ (reference sequence). The CDR3 contains 16 residues. The CDR3, as DNA: TGTGCCAGCAGCTTACCGTTGTCAGATTACACCGGGGAGCTGTTTTTT. Its translation is CASSLPLSDYTGELFF. Full variable domain (remainder filled in from reference TRBV13 and TRBJ2-2): AAGVIQSPRHLIKEKRETATLKCYPIPRHDTVYWYQQGPGQDPQFLISFYEKMQSDKGSIPDRFSAQQFSDYHSELNMSSLELGDSALYFCASSLPLSDYTGELFFGEGSRLTVL.

V usage is TRBV25-1 and J usage is TRBJ2-1; D perhaps matches TRBD2 (6 bases). The CDR3 is 15 residues long. Per germline, CDR1 MGHDK and CDR2 SYGVNS. V gave up 3 bases and J gave up 8 bases, with 17 bases separating them. CDR3 coding DNA: TGTGCCAGCAGTGATCCCGGACTACTAGGCGATGAGCAGTTCTTC. Translated: CASSDPGLLGDEQFF.

The chain recombines TRBV5-5 with TRBJ2-1; 7 positions match TRBD1. The germline gives CDR1 SGHKS, CDR2 YYEKEE (reference sequence). The CDR3 has 16 amino acids. V shed 4 bases, J shed 6 bases, and the junction held 13 bases outside the gene matches. DNA of the CDR3: TGTGCCAGCAGCCCCTCCGAGACAGGGTTTCGCAATGAGCAGTTCTTC. This codes for CASSPSETGFRNEQFF.

This sequence joins TRBV6-2 or TRBV6-3 and TRBJ2-1; TRBD2 matches 7 bases. The CDR3 loop spans 15 amino acids. Germline CDR1 is MNHEY and CDR2 is SVGEGT. After removal of 10 bases from V and 0 bases from J, the junction contained 9 bases not matched to a gene. CDR3 bases: TGTGCCACCACAACCCGGGACTACTCCTACAATGAGCAGTTCTTC. Residues: CATTTRDYSYNEQFF.

In its sample, this clonotype was seen a few times. The chain couples TRBV20-1 to TRBJ2-7; 10 bases match TRBD1. The V gene end was trimmed by 1 base and the J gene end by 2 bases; junction bases not matched to a gene: 5. The CDR3 contains 15 residues. The germline V gene has CDR1 DFQATT and CDR2 SNEGSKA (reference sequence). The CDR3 spells CSARGLGQGPYEQYF. As DNA, the CDR3 is TGCAGTGCTAGAGGACTGGGACAGGGGCCCTACGAGCAGTACTTC.

The V gene is TRBV21-1, the J gene TRBJ2-4. Gene TRBJ2-7 matches the end of the DNA better, so the J call may be wrong. TRBV21-1 is given as a pseudogene. The CDR3 is made up of 15 amino acids. The CDR3 sequence is CASIKEGRRSYEQYF. The DNA of the CDR3 is TGTGCCAGCATCAAAGAAGGCCGTCGCTCCTACGAGCAGTACTTC.

This clonotype has more than one count but fewer than ten. The chain links TRBV28 to TRBJ2-1; 7 nucleotides agree with TRBD2. Germline CDR1 reads MDHEN; CDR2 reads SYDVKM. V was clipped by 6 bases and J by 3 bases; unmatched bases: 11. This CDR3 region has 16 residues. CDR3 region: CASRSRGTILYNEQFF. For the CDR3, the DNA is TGTGCCAGCAGATCCCGGGGGACTATCCTCTACAATGAGCAGTTCTTC.

V is TRBV4-1 and J is TRBJ1-2, with a possible D match to TRBD1 (6 bases). In germline, CDR1 is MGHRA, CDR2 YSYEKL. The CDR3 spans 16 residues. The germline V and J ends were trimmed by 1 base and 4 bases, with 16 bases remaining between them. The CDR3 reads CASSQGGTGRVYGYTF. In nucleotides, the CDR3 is TGCGCCAGCAGCCAAGGGGGAACAGGGAGGGTCTATGGCTACACCTTC.